This T cell receptor beta chain was sequenced for a study of blood T cell repertoires in COVID-19. On the study more broadly: Some COVID-19 samples were acute and others convalescent; all came from the United States, Italy and Spain. T cells, B-cell-depleted T cells, or PBMCs supplied cDNA or gDNA.

Per the authors' pipeline: The assay estimated nucleated cells by amplifying reference gene primers. TCRdb's copy holds only in-frame clones and misses some; the assay was immunoSEQ multiplex PCR. V, J and clone size are taken as reported in that table, and D and trimming were inferred from the DNA itself. The sample includes about 160,000 clones, 60% to 85% of them seen just once. The CDR3 is 12 residues long. Trimming left V 5 bases short and J 14 bases short, with 16 bases between. Germline CDR1 SGHVS, CDR2 FNYEAQ. The material sequenced was peripheral blood. This chain uses TRBV7-6 with TRBJ2-1; weak D call: TRBD1 (5 bases). This clonotype was obtained from a man aged 70 or older with acute or convalescent COVID-19. CDR3 DNA sequence: TGTGCCAGCAGCCCAGGCCAGGGTAGGAAGTTCTTC. Translation gives CASSPGQGRKFF.